This T cell receptor beta chain was sequenced in a study of T cells of healthy individuals. This clonotype was seen many times. TCRdb called the 5' RACE reads again in MiXCR, with one record for every CDR3 protein. The data contain 60,000 to 70,000 distinct CDR3 sequences, 15% to 20% of them singletons. The source of this sequence is a human donor in good health.

CDR3 sequence reads: CASSWTEQETQYF. The CDR3 nucleotides read TGTGCCAGCAGCTGGACGGAACAAGAGACCCAGTACTTC. This sequence joins TRBV7-6 and TRBJ2-5; no reliable D call. This CDR3 is built from 13 residues. V lost 4 bases to trimming and J lost 2 bases, with 8 bases between them. Germline CDR1 reads SGHVS; CDR2 reads FNYEAQ. The entire variable domain, with the rest obtained from reference TRBV7-6 and TRBJ2-5, is as follows: GAGVSQSPRYKVTKRGQDVALRCDPISGHVSLYWYRQALGQGPEFLTYFNYEAQQDKSGLPNDRFSAERPEGSISTLTIQRTEQRDSAMYRCASSWTEQETQYFGPGTRLLVL.